Each of the 29 T cell receptor beta chains below was sequenced from the same sample in a study of blood T cell repertoires in COVID-19. Repertoires were generated with immunoSEQ multiplex PCR, while TCRdb's copy carries only in-frame clones and drops some. The table includes 90,000 to 100,000 clones, roughly 80% detected once. The sequenced sample consisted of peripheral blood. Source of these receptors: a man in his sixties with acute or convalescent COVID-19.

The chain joins TRBV7-9 to TRBJ1-4; TRBD1 aligns across 7 bases. This CDR3 has 15 residues. Trimming at V came to 4 bases and at J to 8 bases, leaving 10 bases not matched to a gene. The germline CDR1 and CDR2 sequences are SEHNR and FQNEAQ (reference sequence). Written as DNA, the CDR3 is TGTGCCAGCAGCTCAGACAGGGATTCAAGAGAAAAACTGTTTTTT. Protein sequence: CASSSDRDSREKLFF.

On this clone itself: Its ends do not fully match the called genes, so a read error is possible. The J gene is TRBJ1-1, the V gene TRBV20-1; tentative D call: TRBD1 (5 bases). The CDR3 extends over 9 amino acids. Germline CDR1 reads DFQATT; CDR2 reads SNEGSKA (reference sequence). This chain's CDR3 is CSARGGRTF. Written as DNA, the CDR3 is TGCAGTGCTAGAGGAGGCAGGACATTT.

The chain links TRBV10-3 to TRBJ2-4, with D maybe TRBD2 (7 bases). The CDR3 is 16 amino acids. From germline, CDR1 is ENHRY and CDR2 SYGVKD. Between the trimmed V and J ends, which lost 1 base and 3 bases, there was a span of 13 bases. The CDR3 coding sequence is TGTGCCATCAGTGAGTACGAGGGAGGGGGCAAAAACATTCAGTACTTC. This codes for CAISEYEGGGKNIQYF.

This chain connects TRBV4-2 to TRBJ2-2; the match to TRBD1 covers 10 bases. CDR3 size: 17 residues. V lost 1 base to trimming and J lost 4 bases; unmatched junction nucleotides: 6. The V gene's germline CDR1 is LGHNA and CDR2 YNFKEQ. The CDR3 region is CASSQAEGTGVTGELFF. The CDR3 bases are TGTGCCAGCAGCCAAGCTGAGGGGACAGGGGTCACCGGGGAGCTGTTTTTT.

The CDR3 region has the DNA TGTGCCAGCAGCCAGATTCGGGACAGGGTACGAACTAACTATGGCTACACCTTC. It specifies CASSQIRDRVRTNYGYTF. The chain couples TRBV3-1 (or the pseudogene TRBV3-2) to TRBJ1-2, with TRBD1 identical over 9 bases. CDR3 length: 18 residues. Germline trimming cut 3 bases from V and 0 bases from J; bases unmatched to any gene: 11. Germline V gives CDR1 LGHDT, CDR2 YNNKEL (reference sequence).

This clone was recorded a few times. The V and J genes are TRBV10-3 and TRBJ2-1; D is possibly TRBD2 (6 bases). The CDR3 runs to 11 residues. The germline gives CDR1 ENHRY, CDR2 SYGVKD. Deletions cut 4 bases from V and 9 bases from J, with 7 bases between. This chain's CDR3 is CAISVGGEQFF. DNA of the CDR3: TGTGCCATCAGTGTCGGGGGTGAGCAGTTCTTC.

The chain carries TRBV9 and TRBJ2-2; 9 nucleotides agree with TRBD2. This CDR3 is 16 amino acids long. The trim removed 0 bases at V and 7 bases at J, leaving 7 bases unmatched. Germline CDR1 reads SGDLS; CDR2 reads YYNGEE. The CDR3: CASSVVAGGPIGELFF. Here the CDR3 DNA reads TGTGCCAGCAGCGTAGTGGCGGGGGGGCCAATCGGGGAGCTGTTTTTT.

In its sample, this clone was seen a few times. This sequence joins TRBV5-4 and TRBJ1-2; maybe TRBD1 (6 bases). The CDR3 totals 13 residues. V was clipped by 4 bases and J by 2 bases, with 9 bases between them. Germline CDR1 is SGHNT and CDR2 is YYREEE (reference sequence). The CDR3 reads CASSPDRNYGYTF. The CDR3 bases are TGTGCCAGCAGCCCAGACAGGAACTATGGCTACACCTTC.

The chain is built from TRBV3-1 (or the pseudogene TRBV3-2) and TRBJ2-5; TRBD2 matches 11 bases. There are 18 residues in the CDR3. The J segment lost 5 bases and the V segment lost 2 bases, leaving 13 bases of the junction unmatched. Per germline, CDR1 LGHDT and CDR2 YNNKEL (reference sequence). CDR3 residues: CASSQLAGGTMGSETQYF. CDR3 nucleotide sequence: TGTGCCAGCAGCCAACTAGCGGGAGGCACAATGGGATCTGAGACCCAGTACTTC.

J is TRBJ2-7 and V is TRBV9; the D is unclear. Trimming pared 2 bases from V and 6 bases from J, leaving 18 bases between. CDR3 size: 15 residues. Per germline, CDR1 SGDLS and CDR2 YYNGEE. The CDR3: CASSVSGSLPTEQYF. CDR3 coding DNA: TGTGCCAGCAGCGTCTCCGGGTCCCTACCGACCGAGCAGTACTTC.

The chain uses TRBV5-4 and TRBJ1-2; 12 positions agree with TRBD1. CDR1 is SGHNT and CDR2 is YYREEE in the germline V gene (reference sequence). This CDR3 has 15 residues. The J segment lost 3 bases and the V segment lost 7 bases, leaving 7 bases of the junction unmatched. The CDR3, as DNA: TGTGCCAGCCGGGACAGGGGGCGCATCGACTATGGCTACACCTTC. Its protein product is CASRDRGRIDYGYTF.

As regards this clone: Other nucleotide sequences from this sample produce the same CDR3. This chain uses TRBV28 with TRBJ1-3, with 10 bases identical to TRBD1. CDR1 and CDR2 from the germline V gene are MDHEN and SYDVKM. The CDR3 contains 17 residues. Trimming at V came to 6 bases and at J to 1 base, leaving 9 bases not matched to a gene. This chain's CDR3 is CASSSLGQGGSGNTIYF. CDR3 bases: TGTGCCAGCAGCTCCCTCGGACAGGGGGGTTCTGGAAACACCATATATTTT.

V gene TRBV6-2 or TRBV6-3 combines with J gene TRBJ2-7; 8 bases match TRBD1. V shed 6 bases, J shed 8 bases, and the junction held 21 bases outside the gene matches. Germline values: CDR1 MNHEY, CDR2 SVGEGT. The CDR3 covers 17 residues. CDR3 sequence: CASSSGQVTSKVGQQYF. DNA of the CDR3: TGTGCCAGCAGCTCGGGACAGGTCACGTCCAAGGTTGGGCAGCAGTACTTC.

This chain connects TRBV7-9 to TRBJ1-2, with TRBD1 matching 8 bases. CDR3 length: 16 amino acids. Per the germline V gene, CDR1 is SEHNR and CDR2 is FQNEAQ (reference sequence). V lost 5 bases to trimming and J lost 4 bases; unmatched junction nucleotides: 12. The CDR3 sequence is CASSPTGTGVAYGYTF. As DNA, the CDR3 is TGTGCCAGCAGCCCGACCGGGACAGGCGTCGCCTATGGCTACACCTTC.

This clone was counted between two and nine times. The chain joins TRBV4-1 to TRBJ2-5; 7 bases agree with TRBD1. The ends lost 1 base at V and 1 base at J; junction bases unmatched: 9. This CDR3 comprises 17 residues. Germline V gene lookup returns CDR1 MGHRA and CDR2 YSYEKL. The CDR3 spells CASSQGARQGVQETQYF. The CDR3 nucleotides read TGCGCCAGCAGCCAAGGGGCCCGACAGGGCGTCCAAGAGACCCAGTACTTC.

This chain uses TRBV6-2 or TRBV6-3 with TRBJ1-5; D is uncertain. CDR1 and CDR2 from the germline V gene are MNHEY and SVGEGT. Between the trimmed V and J ends, which lost 2 bases and 6 bases, there was a span of 14 bases. This CDR3 comprises 15 residues. The CDR3 sequence is CASSYEGTGFQPQHF. The CDR3, as DNA: TGTGCCAGCAGTTACGAGGGTACGGGGTTTCAGCCCCAGCATTTT.

The V gene is TRBV5-1, the J gene TRBJ1-1; TRBD1 aligns across 7 bases. The junction had 8 bases not matched to a gene; V was cut back by 3 bases and J by 3 bases. This CDR3 is 15 amino acids long. In germline, CDR1 is SGHRS, CDR2 YFSETQ. CDR3 bases: TGCGCCAGCAGCTCCCGAATTGACAGGGACACTGAAGCTTTCTTT. Residues: CASSSRIDRDTEAFF.

The chain couples TRBV19 to TRBJ1-5, with D maybe TRBD1 (6 bases). Looked up from germline, CDR1 is LNHDA and CDR2 is SQIVND (reference sequence). This CDR3 is built from 14 residues. Trimming removed 3 bases from V and 2 bases from J, with 8 bases in between. The CDR3 DNA reads TGTGCCAGTAGTATCTCAGGGGGCAATCAGCCCCAGCATTTT. As protein: CASSISGGNQPQHF.

DNA of the CDR3: TGCGCCAGCAGCTTGGAGGGGGCAGGAAATCAGCCCCAGCATTTT. Protein: CASSLEGAGNQPQHF. This chain links TRBV5-1 with TRBJ1-5, with 7 nucleotides matching TRBD1. The CDR3 runs 15 residues. V trimming: 0 bases; J trimming: 4 bases; junction bases outside the gene matches: 4. Germline V gives CDR1 SGHRS, CDR2 YFSETQ.

The chain employs TRBV28 and TRBJ2-5; 8 bases line up with TRBD1. CDR3 length: 12 amino acids. Per germline, CDR1 MDHEN and CDR2 SYDVKM. With 6 bases clipped from V and 9 bases from J, the junction kept 6 bases outside the gene matches. In DNA, the CDR3 is TGTGCCAGCAGGACAGGGGTCACGGCCCAGTACTTC. Protein sequence: CASRTGVTAQYF.

J is TRBJ2-7 and V is TRBV7-9; unclear D gene. Trimming removed 0 bases at V and 2 bases at J, with 8 bases between. The CDR3 length is 14 residues. From germline, CDR1 is SEHNR and CDR2 FQNEAQ (reference sequence). The CDR3 here is CASSLAANAYEQYF. The CDR3 region has the DNA TGTGCCAGCAGCTTAGCGGCAAACGCCTACGAGCAGTACTTC.

This clone was observed once. This chain joins TRBV6-4 and TRBJ2-5, with D unresolved. Deletions cut 3 bases from V and 5 bases from J, with 10 bases between. This CDR3 has 13 amino acids. Per the germline V gene, CDR1 is MRHNA and CDR2 is SNTAGT. The CDR3 sequence is CASSEREYETQYF. The CDR3 region has the DNA TGTGCCAGCAGTGAGAGAGAATACGAGACCCAGTACTTC.

The chain links TRBV11-2 to TRBJ1-1; 8 nucleotides agree with TRBD1. Germline V gene sequence: CDR1 SGHAT, CDR2 FQNNGV. V dropped 2 bases and J dropped 3; count of bases not matched to a gene: 8. CDR3 size: 16 residues. The CDR3 region is CASSLWAGGSDTEAFF. The CDR3, as DNA: TGTGCCAGCAGCTTATGGGCAGGGGGCTCGGACACTGAAGCTTTCTTT.

This chain uses TRBV15 with TRBJ2-3; possible D gene TRBD2, 5 bases. Trimming took off 0 bases at V and 4 bases at J, with 17 bases between the two ends. This CDR3 region has 17 residues. Germline lookup yields CDR1 LNHNV and CDR2 YYDKDF (reference sequence). CDR3 in DNA: TGTGCCACCAGCAGAGATAGGAGAGGGATTCGGGCAGATACGCAGTATTTT. It yields the protein CATSRDRRGIRADTQYF.

This chain joins TRBV7-2 and TRBJ2-3; TRBD2 aligns across 13 bases. The J segment lost 7 bases and the V segment lost 5 bases, leaving 3 bases of the junction unmatched. CDR1 and CDR2 (germline): SGHTA, FQGNSA. This CDR3 has 14 amino acids. The CDR3 sequence is CASSPGLAGNTQYF. The CDR3 nucleotides read TGTGCCAGCAGCCCGGGACTAGCGGGAAATACGCAGTATTTT.

This chain links TRBV5-5 with TRBJ2-7; 10 nucleotides match TRBD1. Germline V lookup: CDR1 SGHKS, CDR2 YYEKEE (reference sequence). J was trimmed by 3 bases and V by 2 bases; bases with no gene match: 5. This CDR3 has 15 residues. CDR3 bases: TGTGCCAGCAGCTTAGGGGGGACAGGGGTCTACGAGCAGTACTTC. As protein: CASSLGGTGVYEQYF. The full variable domain, completed using reference TRBV5-5 and TRBJ2-7, is DAGVTQSPTHLIKTRGQQVTLRCSPISGHKSVSWYQQVLGQGPQFIFQYYEKEERGRGNFPDRFSARQFPNYSSELNVNALLLGDSALYLCASSLGGTGVYEQYFGPGTRLTVT.

The chain combines TRBV7-9 with TRBJ2-7, with D perhaps matching TRBD2 (5 bases). The CDR3 sequence is 12 residues long. Germline V gene data show CDR1 as SEHNR and CDR2 as FQNEAQ (reference sequence). V gave up 2 bases and J gave up 12 bases, with 14 bases separating them. CDR3 region: CASSLSHGMGYF. The CDR3 DNA sequence: TGTGCCAGCAGCTTAAGTCACGGGATGGGGTACTTC.

The chain has TRBV27 and TRBJ1-2; 7 positions match TRBD1. V lost 1 base, J lost 3 bases, and 5 bases stayed unmatched. Germline CDR1 and CDR2: MNHEY and SMNVEV (reference sequence). This CDR3 has 15 residues. CDR3 bases: TGTGCCAGCAGTTTATTACAGGGGCCCTACTATGGCTACACCTTC. This gives the protein CASSLLQGPYYGYTF.

The chain employs TRBV5-4 and TRBJ1-4, with TRBD1 matching over 7 bases. CDR3 length equals 14 residues. Trimming at V came to 4 bases and at J to 8 bases, leaving 8 bases not matched to a gene. CDR1 SGHNT and CDR2 YYREEE come from the germline V gene (reference sequence). CDR3 DNA sequence: TGTGCCAGCAGCCACGACAGGGTTGGGGAAAAACTGTTTTTT. Translating gives CASSHDRVGEKLFF.